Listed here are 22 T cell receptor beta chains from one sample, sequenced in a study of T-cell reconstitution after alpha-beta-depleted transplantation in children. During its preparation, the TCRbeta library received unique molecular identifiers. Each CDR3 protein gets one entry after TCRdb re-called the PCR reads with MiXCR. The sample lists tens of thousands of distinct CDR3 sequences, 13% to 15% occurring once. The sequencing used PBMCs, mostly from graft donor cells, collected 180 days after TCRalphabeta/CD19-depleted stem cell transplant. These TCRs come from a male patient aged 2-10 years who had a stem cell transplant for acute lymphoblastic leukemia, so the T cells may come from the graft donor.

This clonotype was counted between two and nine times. CDR3 sequence: CASRPTGLRYTGELFF. The CDR3 nucleotides read TGTGCCAGCAGGCCAACGGGACTCAGATACACCGGGGAGCTGTTTTTT. V gene TRBV7-2 combines with J gene TRBJ2-2; perhaps TRBD2 as D (6 bases). The CDR3 is 16 amino acids. V was trimmed by 6 bases and J by 3 bases, leaving 17 bases between them. Germline values: CDR1 SGHTA, CDR2 FQGNSA.

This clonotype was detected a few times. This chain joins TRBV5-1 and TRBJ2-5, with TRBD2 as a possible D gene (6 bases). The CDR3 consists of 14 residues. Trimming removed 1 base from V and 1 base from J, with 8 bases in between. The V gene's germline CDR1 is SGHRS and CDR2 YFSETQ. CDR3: CASSLMRGQETQYF. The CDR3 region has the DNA TGCGCCAGCAGCTTGATGCGGGGCCAAGAGACCCAGTACTTC.

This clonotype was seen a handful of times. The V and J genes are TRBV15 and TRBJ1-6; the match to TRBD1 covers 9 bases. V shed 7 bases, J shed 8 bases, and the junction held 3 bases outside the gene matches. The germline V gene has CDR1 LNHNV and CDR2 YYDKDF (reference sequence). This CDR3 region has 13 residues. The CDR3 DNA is TGTGCCACCACTCGGGACAGGGATTCACCCCTCCACTTT. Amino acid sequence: CATTRDRDSPLHF. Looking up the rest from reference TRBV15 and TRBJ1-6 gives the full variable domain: DAMVIQNPRYQVTQFGKPVTLSCSQTLNHNVMYWYQQKSSQAPKLLFHYYDKDFNNEADTPDNFQSRRPNTSFCFLDIRSPGLGDTAMYLCATTRDRDSPLHFGNGTRLTVT.

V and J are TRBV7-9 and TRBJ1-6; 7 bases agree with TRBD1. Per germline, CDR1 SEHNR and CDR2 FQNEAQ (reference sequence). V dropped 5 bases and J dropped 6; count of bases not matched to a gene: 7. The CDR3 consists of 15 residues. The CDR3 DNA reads TGTGCCAGCAGCCCGACGGGACAGCCTAATTCACCCCTCCACTTT. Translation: CASSPTGQPNSPLHF.

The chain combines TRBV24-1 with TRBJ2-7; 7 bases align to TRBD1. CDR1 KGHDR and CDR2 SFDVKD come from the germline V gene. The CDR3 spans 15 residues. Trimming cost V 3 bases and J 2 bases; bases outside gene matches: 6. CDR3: CATSDPGTETYEQYF. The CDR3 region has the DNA TGTGCCACCAGTGATCCCGGGACAGAGACCTACGAGCAGTACTTC.

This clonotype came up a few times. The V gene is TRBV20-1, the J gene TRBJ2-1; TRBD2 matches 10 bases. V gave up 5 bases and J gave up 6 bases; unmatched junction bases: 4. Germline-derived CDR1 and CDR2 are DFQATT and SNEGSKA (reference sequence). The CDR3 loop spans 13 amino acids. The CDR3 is CSARAGGGNEQFF. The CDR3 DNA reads TGCAGTGCTCGAGCGGGAGGGGGCAATGAGCAGTTCTTC.

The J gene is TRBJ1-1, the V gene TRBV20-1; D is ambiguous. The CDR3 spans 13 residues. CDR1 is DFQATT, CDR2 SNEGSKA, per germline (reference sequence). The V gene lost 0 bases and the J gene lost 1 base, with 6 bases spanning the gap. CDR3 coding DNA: TGCAGTGCTAGAGATAGAAGGAACACTGAAGCTTTCTTT. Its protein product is CSARDRRNTEAFF.

DNA for the CDR3: TGTGCCAGCAGCTTAGCGAGCCCCCTGGGACAGTACGAGCAGTACTTC. Translating gives CASSLASPLGQYEQYF. The J gene is TRBJ2-7, the V gene TRBV7-9, with 7 bases lining up with TRBD1. V was clipped by 0 bases and J by 4 bases; unmatched bases: 9. The length of the CDR3 is 16 residues. The V gene's germline CDR1 is SEHNR and CDR2 FQNEAQ (reference sequence). Looking up the rest from reference TRBV7-9 and TRBJ2-7 gives the full variable domain: DTGVSQNPRHKITKRGQNVTFRCDPISEHNRLYWYRQTLGQGPEFLTYFQNEAQLEKSRLLSDRFSAERPKGSFSTLEIQRTEQGDSAMYLCASSLASPLGQYEQYFGPGTRLTVT.

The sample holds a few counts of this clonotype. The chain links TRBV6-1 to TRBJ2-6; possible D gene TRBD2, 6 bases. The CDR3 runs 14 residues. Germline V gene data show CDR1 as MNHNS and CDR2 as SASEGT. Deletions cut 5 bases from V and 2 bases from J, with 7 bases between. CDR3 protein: CASSRGAGANVLTF. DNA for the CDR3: TGTGCCAGCAGTCGCGGGGCTGGGGCCAACGTCCTGACTTTC.

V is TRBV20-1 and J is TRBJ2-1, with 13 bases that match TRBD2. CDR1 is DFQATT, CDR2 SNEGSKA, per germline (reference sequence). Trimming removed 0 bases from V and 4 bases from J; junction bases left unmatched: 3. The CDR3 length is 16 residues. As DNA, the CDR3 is TGCAGTGCTAGAGAGGGACTAGCGGGATGGTACAATGAGCAGTTCTTC. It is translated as CSAREGLAGWYNEQFF.

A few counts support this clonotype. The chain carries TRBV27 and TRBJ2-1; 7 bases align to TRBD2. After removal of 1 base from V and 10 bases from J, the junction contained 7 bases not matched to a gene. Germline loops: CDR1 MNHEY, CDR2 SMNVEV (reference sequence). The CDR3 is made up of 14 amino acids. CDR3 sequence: CASSLYKDGREQFF. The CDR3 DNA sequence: TGTGCCAGCAGTTTATATAAGGACGGGAGGGAGCAGTTCTTC.

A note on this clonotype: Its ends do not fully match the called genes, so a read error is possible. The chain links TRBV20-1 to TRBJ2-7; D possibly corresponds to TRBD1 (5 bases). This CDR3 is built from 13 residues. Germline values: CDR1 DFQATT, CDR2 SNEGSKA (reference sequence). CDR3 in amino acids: CSGRTAGGHEQYF. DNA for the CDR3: TGCAGTGGCAGGACCGCAGGTGGACACGAGCAGTATTTC.

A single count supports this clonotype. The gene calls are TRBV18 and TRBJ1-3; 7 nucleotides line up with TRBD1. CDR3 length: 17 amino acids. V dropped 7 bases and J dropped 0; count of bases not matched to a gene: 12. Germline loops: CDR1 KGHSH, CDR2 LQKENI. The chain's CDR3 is CASYSFRDRSSGNTIYF. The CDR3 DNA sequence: TGTGCCAGCTACTCCTTCCGGGACAGAAGCTCTGGAAACACCATATATTTT.

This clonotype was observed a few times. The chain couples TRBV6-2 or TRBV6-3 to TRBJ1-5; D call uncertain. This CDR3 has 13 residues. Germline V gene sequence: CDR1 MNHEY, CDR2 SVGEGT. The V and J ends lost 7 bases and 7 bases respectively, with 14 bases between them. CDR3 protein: CASTRQIGQPQHF. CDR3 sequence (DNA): TGTGCCAGCACCCGTCAAATAGGCCAGCCCCAGCATTTT.

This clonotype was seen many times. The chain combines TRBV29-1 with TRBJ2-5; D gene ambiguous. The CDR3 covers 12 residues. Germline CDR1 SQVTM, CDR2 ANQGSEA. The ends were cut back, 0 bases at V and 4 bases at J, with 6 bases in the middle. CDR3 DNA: TGCAGCGTTGAAGATCTTGGAGAGACCCAGTACTTC. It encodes CSVEDLGETQYF.

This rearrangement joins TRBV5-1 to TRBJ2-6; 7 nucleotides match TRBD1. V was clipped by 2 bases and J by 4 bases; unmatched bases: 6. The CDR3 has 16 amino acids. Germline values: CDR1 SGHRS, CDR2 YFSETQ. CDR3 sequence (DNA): TGCGCCAGCAGCTTAGTCAGGGGGACAGGGGCCAACGTCCTGACTTTC. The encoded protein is CASSLVRGTGANVLTF.

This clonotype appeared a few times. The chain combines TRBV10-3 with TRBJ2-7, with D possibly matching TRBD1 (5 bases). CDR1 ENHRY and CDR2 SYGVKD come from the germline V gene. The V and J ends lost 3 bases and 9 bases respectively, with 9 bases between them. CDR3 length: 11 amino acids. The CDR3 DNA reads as TGTGCCATCAGTGAAGACAGATTGCAGTACTTC. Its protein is CAISEDRLQYF.

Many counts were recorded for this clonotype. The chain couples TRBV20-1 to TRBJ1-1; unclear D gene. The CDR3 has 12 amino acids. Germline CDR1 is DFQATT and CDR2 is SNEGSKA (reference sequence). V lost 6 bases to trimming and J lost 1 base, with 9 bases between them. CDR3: CSALQKNTEAFF. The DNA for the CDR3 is TGCAGTGCCCTACAGAAGAACACTGAAGCTTTCTTT.

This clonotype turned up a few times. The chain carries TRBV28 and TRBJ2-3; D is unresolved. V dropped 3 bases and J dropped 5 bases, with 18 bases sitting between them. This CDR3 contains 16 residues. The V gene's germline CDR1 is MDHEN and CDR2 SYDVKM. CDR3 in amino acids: CASSFWSTRPGDTQYF. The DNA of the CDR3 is TGTGCCAGCAGTTTTTGGTCTACTCGCCCGGGAGATACGCAGTATTTT.

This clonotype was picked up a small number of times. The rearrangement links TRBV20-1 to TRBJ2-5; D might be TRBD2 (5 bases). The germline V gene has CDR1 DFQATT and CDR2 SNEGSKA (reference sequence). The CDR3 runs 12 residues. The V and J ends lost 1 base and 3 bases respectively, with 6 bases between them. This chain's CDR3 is CSARGREETQYF. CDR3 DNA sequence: TGCAGTGCTAGAGGGCGGGAAGAGACCCAGTACTTC.

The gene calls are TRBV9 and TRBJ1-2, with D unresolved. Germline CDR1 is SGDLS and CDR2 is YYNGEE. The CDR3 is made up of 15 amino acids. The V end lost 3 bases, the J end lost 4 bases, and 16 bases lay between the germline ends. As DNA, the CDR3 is TGTGCCAGCAGCGAGGGCGCTCCCGGCACCTATGGCTACACCTTC. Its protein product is CASSEGAPGTYGYTF.

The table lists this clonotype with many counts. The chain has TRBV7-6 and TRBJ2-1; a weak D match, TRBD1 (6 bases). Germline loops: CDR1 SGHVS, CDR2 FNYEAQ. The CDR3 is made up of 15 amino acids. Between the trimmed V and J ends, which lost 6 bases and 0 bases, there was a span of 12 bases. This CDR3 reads CASSSQGRSYNEQFF. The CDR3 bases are TGTGCCAGCAGTTCTCAGGGGCGCTCCTACAATGAGCAGTTCTTC. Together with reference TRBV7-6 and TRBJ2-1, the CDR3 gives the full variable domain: GAGVSQSPRYKVTKRGQDVALRCDPISGHVSLYWYRQALGQGPEFLTYFNYEAQQDKSGLPNDRFSAERPEGSISTLTIQRTEQRDSAMYRCASSSQGRSYNEQFFGPGTRLTVL.